The present T cell receptor beta chain was sequenced within a study of cytomegalovirus exposure and HLA in healthy donors. The study, taken as a whole, reports: The study designated fewer than 200 TCR beta chains cytomegalovirus-associated.

TCRdb keeps only in-frame clones here, not all; method: immunoSEQ multiplex PCR. The data contain about 250,000 clones, about 90% of them singletons. CDR1 and CDR2 from the germline V gene are SNHLY and FYNNEI. Trimming removed 10 bases from V and 1 base from J; junction bases left unmatched: 7. The CDR3 totals 14 residues. Turning to this clone: Its antigen remains unknown.

The chain couples TRBV2 to TRBJ2-7; 10 nucleotides match TRBD1. The clonotype originates from a man aged 18-30 years in good health and CMV-seropositive. The sequencing sample was made of PBMCs. The chain's CDR3 is CAIRKGQGSYEQYF. The CDR3 nucleotides read TGTGCCATAAGAAAGGGACAGGGGTCCTACGAGCAGTACTTC.